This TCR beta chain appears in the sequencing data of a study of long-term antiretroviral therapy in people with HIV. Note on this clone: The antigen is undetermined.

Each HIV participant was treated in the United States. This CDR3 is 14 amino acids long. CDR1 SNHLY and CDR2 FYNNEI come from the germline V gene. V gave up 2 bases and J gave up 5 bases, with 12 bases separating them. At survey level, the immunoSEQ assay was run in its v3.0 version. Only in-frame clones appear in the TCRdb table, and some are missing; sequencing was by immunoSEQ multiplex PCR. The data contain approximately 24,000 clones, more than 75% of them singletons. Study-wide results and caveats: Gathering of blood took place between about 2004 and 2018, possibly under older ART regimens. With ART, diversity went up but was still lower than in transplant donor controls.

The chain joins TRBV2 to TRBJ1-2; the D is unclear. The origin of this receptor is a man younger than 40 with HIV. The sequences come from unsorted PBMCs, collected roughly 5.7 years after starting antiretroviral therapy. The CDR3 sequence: CASSELDWGYGYTF. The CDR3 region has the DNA TGTGCCAGCAGTGAACTCGACTGGGGATATGGCTACACCTTC.